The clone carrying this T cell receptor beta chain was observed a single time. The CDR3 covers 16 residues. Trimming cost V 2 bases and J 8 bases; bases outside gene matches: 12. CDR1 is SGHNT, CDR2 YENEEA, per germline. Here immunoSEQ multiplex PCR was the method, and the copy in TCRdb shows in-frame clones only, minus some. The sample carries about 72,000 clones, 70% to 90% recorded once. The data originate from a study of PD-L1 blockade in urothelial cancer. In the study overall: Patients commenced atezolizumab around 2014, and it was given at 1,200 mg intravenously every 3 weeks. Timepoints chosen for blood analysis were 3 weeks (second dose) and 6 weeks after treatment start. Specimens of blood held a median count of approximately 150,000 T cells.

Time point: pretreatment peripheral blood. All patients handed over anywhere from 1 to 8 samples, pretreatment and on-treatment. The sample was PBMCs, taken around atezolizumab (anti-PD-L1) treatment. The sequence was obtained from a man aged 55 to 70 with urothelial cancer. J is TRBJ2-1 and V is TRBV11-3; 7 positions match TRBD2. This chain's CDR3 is CASSLTSGADGDEQFF. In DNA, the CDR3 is TGTGCCAGCAGCTTAACGAGCGGGGCCGACGGGGATGAGCAGTTCTTC.